Each of the 29 T cell receptor beta chains below was sequenced from the same sample in a study of regulatory T cells in long-lasting Graves disease. Time point denoted: newly diagnosed GD, antithyroid drugs for less than 3 months. The TCR library was prepared using RNA isolated from PBMCs. CDR3-region Arm-PCR and iRepertoire HTBI primers produced the TCR beta libraries. From the multiplex PCR reads, TCRdb called clonotypes with MiXCR, one entry per CDR3 protein. The sample includes 410,000 or so distinct CDR3 sequences, about 16% seen only once; the top ten take roughly 17%. This same sample was also taken into another study, of T cells in Graves' hyperthyroidism and ophthalmopathy.

The source material was peripheral blood mononuclear cells (PBMCs), sampled at new diagnosis, from a patient treated with antithyroid drugs. Every receptor here comes from a woman between 25 and 40 years old with Graves disease.

The table lists this clonotype with many counts. The chain is built from TRBV5-4 and TRBJ2-5; 12 bases match TRBD2. With 10 bases clipped from V and 4 bases from J, the junction kept 8 bases outside the gene matches. Germline V gene sequence: CDR1 SGHNT, CDR2 YYREEE (reference sequence). The CDR3 is 14 residues long. The CDR3 nucleotides are TGTGCCTGCCGGACTAGCGGGGAAGGAGAGACCCAGTACTTC. Its translation is CACRTSGEGETQYF.

This chain joins TRBV7-9 and TRBJ2-1, with D hard to call. Germline V gene lookup returns CDR1 SEHNR and CDR2 FQNEAQ (reference sequence). V was clipped by 6 bases and J by 5 bases, with 8 bases between them. This CDR3 region has 12 residues. In nucleotides, the CDR3 is TGTGCCAGCAGAAGCGCCGACAATGAGCAGTTCTTC. This sequence encodes CASRSADNEQFF.

This chain uses TRBV20-1 with TRBJ1-2; TRBD1 agrees at 8 bases. From germline, CDR1 is DFQATT and CDR2 SNEGSKA (reference sequence). The CDR3 extends over 14 amino acids. The V and J ends lost 1 base and 6 bases, in that order; junction bases with no gene match: 7. The CDR3 sequence: CSARGPDRVDGYTF. The CDR3 coding sequence is TGCAGTGCTAGAGGCCCGGACAGGGTGGATGGCTACACCTTC.

The sample holds many counts of this clonotype. This rearrangement joins TRBV27 to TRBJ1-4, with 10 bases aligning to TRBD1. Germline CDR1 reads MNHEY; CDR2 reads SMNVEV (reference sequence). The junction had 12 bases not matched to a gene; V was cut back by 5 bases and J by 6 bases. The CDR3 spans 17 residues. CDR3 sequence: CASSPGTGAGTDEKLFF. CDR3 sequence (DNA): TGTGCCAGCAGTCCCGGGACAGGGGCCGGTACAGATGAAAAACTGTTTTTT.

This chain connects TRBV15 to TRBJ2-5; the D gene is possibly TRBD2 (5 bases). The CDR3 extends over 12 amino acids. Germline V gene lookup returns CDR1 LNHNV and CDR2 YYDKDF (reference sequence). Between the trimmed V and J ends, which lost 3 bases and 7 bases, there was a span of 9 bases. CDR3 DNA: TGTGCCACCAGCAGTGCCGGAGGGACCCAGTACTTC. This gives the protein CATSSAGGTQYF.

The chain couples TRBV29-1 to TRBJ2-7; D not resolved. V lost 4 bases and J lost 1, with 8 bases in between. The germline gives CDR1 SQVTM, CDR2 ANQGSEA. The CDR3 covers 12 residues. CDR3 region: CSVGKGSYEQYF. The CDR3 nucleotides are TGCAGCGTTGGAAAGGGTTCCTACGAGCAGTACTTC.

This clonotype occurred a few times. The rearrangement uses TRBV12-3 or TRBV12-4 and TRBJ2-5, with a possible D match to TRBD1 (6 bases). V was cut by 7 bases and J by 6 bases, with 18 bases left in between. The CDR3 has 14 amino acids. CDR3 sequence reads: CASTPQGWGKTQYF. The CDR3 coding sequence is TGTGCCAGCACTCCACAGGGTTGGGGGAAGACCCAGTACTTC.

This chain joins TRBV7-3 and TRBJ2-6; D unresolved. V lost 4 bases and J lost 6, with 4 bases in between. Germline V gene data show CDR1 as SGHTA and CDR2 as FQGTGA. The CDR3 runs to 12 residues. DNA of the CDR3: TGTGCCAGCAGCTCCGAGGCCAACGTCCTGACTTTC. Protein product: CASSSEANVLTF.

This clonotype was counted ten times or more. The gene calls are TRBV7-3 and TRBJ2-3; no firm D call. Deletions cut 1 base from V and 4 bases from J, with 12 bases between. The CDR3 spans 15 residues. The germline gives CDR1 SGHTA, CDR2 FQGTGA. CDR3: CASSLSPLGPDTQYF. The CDR3, as DNA: TGTGCCAGCAGCTTAAGTCCTCTCGGCCCAGATACGCAGTATTTT. The full variable domain, completed using reference TRBV7-3 and TRBJ2-3, is GAGVSQTPSNKVTEKGKYVELRCDPISGHTALYWYRQSLGQGPEFLIYFQGTGAADDSGLPNDRFFAVRPEGSVSTLKIQRTERGDSAVYLCASSLSPLGPDTQYFGPGTRLTVL.

This clonotype was seen ten or more times. The junction departs from the called germline gene at one end, perhaps through a read error. The V call is TRBV7-7, the J call TRBJ2-5, with 9 bases fitting TRBD2. This CDR3 spans 14 amino acids. Looked up from germline, CDR1 is SSHAT and CDR2 is FNYEAQ (reference sequence). DNA for the CDR3: TGTGCTAGCAGCCCTAGCGGGAACCAAGAGACCCAGTACTTC. Residues: CASSPSGNQETQYF.

The sample holds many counts of this clonotype. This chain links TRBV27 with TRBJ2-5; 10 positions match TRBD2. The V gene's germline CDR1 is MNHEY and CDR2 SMNVEV (reference sequence). The length of the CDR3 is 15 residues. The junction had 7 bases not matched to a gene; V was cut back by 6 bases and J by 3 bases. CDR3 loop: CASRGSLAGEETQYF. CDR3 sequence (DNA): TGTGCCAGCAGGGGTTCCCTAGCGGGAGAAGAGACCCAGTACTTC.

In this sample, this clonotype turned up a few times. This sequence is one base from a far larger clone and is likely a read error. This chain links TRBV10-3 with TRBJ2-1, with 8 nucleotides matching TRBD2. Germline V gene data show CDR1 as ENHRY and CDR2 as SYGVKD. The length of the CDR3 is 14 residues. After removal of 10 bases from V and 3 bases from J, the junction contained 8 bases not matched to a gene. The CDR3 nucleotides read TGTGCCAGCAATGCGGGACTAGACTACAATGAGCAGTTCTTC. It is translated as CASNAGLDYNEQFF.

Only a few counts were recorded for this clonotype. The genes are TRBV7-9 and TRBJ1-4; possible D gene TRBD1, 6 bases. CDR3 size: 17 residues. Germline loops: CDR1 SEHNR, CDR2 FQNEAQ (reference sequence). Trimming stripped 6 bases from V and 3 bases from J, with 20 bases between. CDR3 in amino acids: CASSPDSPRVANEKLFF. The CDR3 bases are TGTGCCAGCAGTCCGGACAGCCCAAGGGTTGCTAATGAAAAACTGTTTTTT. Drawing the rest from reference TRBV7-9 and TRBJ1-4, the complete variable domain is DTGVSQNPRHKITKRGQNVTFRCDPISEHNRLYWYRQTLGQGPEFLTYFQNEAQLEKSRLLSDRFSAERPKGSFSTLEIQRTEQGDSAMYLCASSPDSPRVANEKLFFGSGTQLSVL.

This clonotype occurred many times. This chain uses TRBV9 with TRBJ2-3; D is undetermined. The CDR3 runs to 13 residues. Germline CDR1 is SGDLS and CDR2 is YYNGEE. Trimming removed 3 bases from V and 4 bases from J, with 9 bases in between. CDR3 in DNA: TGTGCCAGCAGCGGATTTGCGGCAGATACGCAGTATTTT. It is translated as CASSGFAADTQYF.

This clonotype was recorded a few times. J is TRBJ2-7 and V is TRBV4-2; 7 bases map to TRBD2. The germline CDR1 and CDR2 sequences are LGHNA and YNFKEQ. The CDR3 loop spans 14 amino acids. CDR3 bases: TGTGCGTCCAATATCGGCGGGAGCTCCTACGAGCAGTACTTC. Its protein is CASNIGGSSYEQYF.

This clonotype was found many times. The genes are TRBV20-1 and TRBJ2-1; D possibly corresponds to TRBD1 (6 bases). Trimming pared 6 bases from V and 1 base from J, leaving 13 bases between. Germline assignment: CDR1 DFQATT and CDR2 SNEGSKA (reference sequence). The CDR3 contains 14 residues. The CDR3 nucleotides read TGCAGTGCCGAGGGGGTTGGGTCCTACAATGAGCAGTTCTTC. Translating gives CSAEGVGSYNEQFF.

In this sample, this clonotype turned up many times. The rearrangement links TRBV28 to TRBJ2-7, with D possibly TRBD1 on 6 matching bases. Between the trimmed V and J ends, which lost 3 bases and 0 bases, there was a span of 9 bases. From germline, CDR1 is MDHEN and CDR2 SYDVKM. This CDR3 has 14 amino acids. CDR3 coding DNA: TGTGCCAGCAGTTTCGACAGGAACTCCTACGAGCAGTACTTC. This codes for CASSFDRNSYEQYF.

This clonotype has just a few counts. This chain connects TRBV6-1 to TRBJ2-7; TRBD2 matches 8 bases. The J segment lost 0 bases and the V segment lost 3 bases, leaving 1 base of the junction unmatched. Germline V gene sequence: CDR1 MNHNS, CDR2 SASEGT. The CDR3 is 14 residues long. In DNA, the CDR3 is TGTGCCAGCAGTGACGGGAGGGCCTCCTACGAGCAGTACTTC. This codes for CASSDGRASYEQYF.

This clonotype was counted a few times. This chain connects TRBV25-1 to TRBJ2-1; TRBD2 matches 12 bases. Germline V gene lookup returns CDR1 MGHDK and CDR2 SYGVNS. With 7 bases clipped from V and 7 bases from J, the junction kept 8 bases outside the gene matches. The CDR3 extends over 15 amino acids. DNA of the CDR3: TGTGCCAGCACTAGCGGGAGGGCCCATGGTAATGAGCAGTTCTTC. Its translation is CASTSGRAHGNEQFF.

The V call is TRBV10-3, the J call TRBJ2-1; D is unclear. The CDR3 sequence is 14 residues long. The V gene's germline CDR1 is ENHRY and CDR2 SYGVKD. Trimming took off 3 bases at V and 7 bases at J, with 13 bases between the two ends. CDR3 sequence: CAISDQRAWNEQFF. The DNA for the CDR3 is TGTGCCATCAGTGACCAGCGAGCATGGAATGAGCAGTTCTTC.

Many counts were recorded for this clonotype. Germline is not matched at one junction end, which may reflect a read error. The chain carries TRBV7-3 and TRBJ2-1, with TRBD2 as a possible D gene (5 bases). The CDR3 runs 13 residues. The germline V gene has CDR1 SGHTA and CDR2 FQGTGA. CDR3 loop: CASSLSGYNEQFF. Here the CDR3 DNA reads TGTGCCAGCAGTTTAAGCGGATACAATGAGCAGTTCTTC.

This clonotype occurred many times. V gene TRBV27 combines with J gene TRBJ2-6; TRBD1 aligns across 9 bases. CDR1 and CDR2 (germline): MNHEY, SMNVEV (reference sequence). The CDR3 has 15 amino acids. The V and J ends lost 5 bases and 4 bases, in that order; junction bases with no gene match: 3. The CDR3 here is CASSDRGRGANVLTF. CDR3 DNA sequence: TGTGCCAGCAGTGACAGGGGGAGAGGGGCCAACGTCCTGACTTTC. The whole variable domain, filled in from reference TRBV27 and TRBJ2-6, reads EAQVTQNPRYLITVTGKKLTVTCSQNMNHEYMSWYRQDPGLGLRQIYYSMNVEVTDKGDVPEGYKVSRKEKRNFPLILESPSPNQTSLYFCASSDRGRGANVLTFGAGSRLTVL.

V gene TRBV6-2 or TRBV6-3 combines with J gene TRBJ2-2; the D gene is possibly TRBD2 (5 bases). The CDR3 runs 14 residues. Trimming shortened V by 0 bases and J by 10 bases, and 12 bases separated the two germline ends. Germline V lookup: CDR1 MNHEY, CDR2 SVGEGT. CDR3 coding DNA: TGTGCCAGCAGTTACTCGACCCGGGGTGTGGAGCTGTTTTTT. This gives the protein CASSYSTRGVELFF.

This clonotype was seen many times. The chain carries TRBV3-1 and TRBJ2-7; the match to TRBD2 covers 10 bases. V dropped 5 bases and J dropped 2; count of bases not matched to a gene: 15. The CDR3 is 18 residues long. Germline V gene data show CDR1 as LGHDT and CDR2 as YNNKEL (reference sequence). The CDR3 sequence: CASSGWILGTSETYEQYF. The CDR3 DNA sequence: TGTGCCAGCAGCGGTTGGATTCTTGGGACTAGCGAGACCTACGAGCAGTACTTC.

This clonotype was observed many times. The rearrangement links TRBV7-9 to TRBJ2-7; 7 bases fit TRBD1. The CDR3 loop spans 15 amino acids. Trimming removed 3 bases from V and 1 base from J; junction bases left unmatched: 6. Germline loops: CDR1 SEHNR, CDR2 FQNEAQ (reference sequence). In DNA, the CDR3 is TGTGCCAGCAGCTTTGCGAGGACAGGTTCCTACGAGCAGTACTTC. This translates into CASSFARTGSYEQYF.

This clonotype was detected ten times or more. The rearrangement uses TRBV10-1 and TRBJ2-7; D unclear. CDR1 and CDR2 from the germline V gene are WNHNN and SYGVQD (reference sequence). Trimming stripped 4 bases from V and 1 base from J, with 8 bases between. The CDR3 sequence is 13 residues long. CDR3 protein: CASSAQRSYEQYF. The CDR3 coding sequence is TGCGCCAGCAGTGCTCAAAGGTCCTACGAGCAGTACTTC.

This sequence joins TRBV18 and TRBJ2-7; D gene unclear. This CDR3 spans 13 amino acids. V lost 4 bases and J 4 bases, leaving 11 bases between the germline ends. CDR1 and CDR2 from the germline V gene are KGHSH and LQKENI. The chain's CDR3 is CASSLTPGYEQYF. The DNA for the CDR3 is TGTGCCAGCTCACTTACCCCCGGGTACGAGCAGTACTTC.

This clonotype was seen many times. The rearrangement uses TRBV3-1 and TRBJ2-7, with D unresolved. Germline lookup yields CDR1 LGHDT and CDR2 YNNKEL (reference sequence). V was trimmed by 0 bases and J by 6 bases, leaving 18 bases between them. CDR3 length: 16 residues. CDR3 region: CASSQDPIPSSFEQYF. CDR3 nucleotides: TGTGCCAGCAGCCAAGATCCTATCCCCTCCAGTTTCGAGCAGTACTTC.

This chain joins TRBV6-1 and TRBJ1-5, with a weak D call TRBD1 (6 bases). The germline V gene encodes CDR1 MNHNS and CDR2 SASEGT. The ends were cut back, 0 bases at V and 5 bases at J, with 11 bases in the middle. There are 15 residues in the CDR3. For the CDR3, the DNA is TGTGCCAGCAGTGAAGCTCAGGGGCGTCATCAGCCCCAGCATTTT. This encodes CASSEAQGRHQPQHF.